This paragraph reports one TCR beta chain. Following extraction, RNA underwent reverse transcription to cDNA, which served as the sequencing template. The repertoire was sequenced with immunoSEQ multiplex PCR; TCRdb's copy has only in-frame clones and lacks some. The sample lists 150,000 to 200,000 clones; roughly 50% were seen once. Documented treatment: oral pan-JAK inhibitor, 5-10 mg twice daily. The germline V gene has CDR1 SGHRS and CDR2 YFSETQ. The CDR3 covers 13 residues. Trimming left V 5 bases short and J 4 bases short, with 11 bases between. This sample is drawn from a study of CD8+ T cells in alopecia areata.

This TCR derives from a human donor with alopecia areata. The chain is built from TRBV5-1 and TRBJ2-3; D perhaps matches TRBD1 (5 bases). The sequenced sample was CD8+ T cells sorted from blood, obtained at week 24, from a patient treated with tofacitinib. The CDR3 DNA sequence: TGCGCCAGCAGTTGGCAGGGATCAGATACGCAGTATTTT. Translated, it gives CASSWQGSDTQYF.